Presented here are 31 T cell receptor beta chains from one specimen sequenced in a study of T cell responses to AZD1222 COVID-19 vaccine. Method: immunoSEQ multiplex PCR; TCRdb's copy keeps in-frame clones and lacks some. Here the sample spans approximately 160,000 clones, just over 90% being singletons. The starting material was peripheral blood, obtained on day 0 of AZD1222 vaccination. These receptor sequences come from an adult in good health.

The CDR3 is CASSPDRGNQPQHF. In DNA form, the CDR3 reads TGTGCCAGCAGCCCGGACAGGGGCAATCAGCCCCAGCATTTT. The chain links TRBV3-1 (or the pseudogene TRBV3-2) to TRBJ1-5, with 8 bases matching TRBD1. The ends lost 4 bases at V and 2 bases at J; junction bases unmatched: 1. The germline V gene has CDR1 LGHDT and CDR2 YNNKEL (reference sequence). The CDR3 extends over 14 amino acids.

The J gene is TRBJ1-2, the V gene TRBV6-4; D unclear. From germline, CDR1 is MRHNA and CDR2 SNTAGT. Trimming took 6 bases from V and 0 from J, leaving 14 bases between them. The CDR3 covers 15 residues. This CDR3 reads CASRGEGSANYGYTF. CDR3 DNA sequence: TGTGCCAGCAGAGGAGAGGGCTCAGCTAACTATGGCTACACCTTC.

The CDR3 region is CASSQDTFGQEVAKNIQYF. DNA for the CDR3: TGTGCCAGCAGCCAAGATACCTTTGGACAGGAGGTAGCCAAAAACATTCAGTACTTC. The rearrangement joins TRBV3-1 (or the pseudogene TRBV3-2) to TRBJ2-4, with TRBD1 matching 7 bases. The CDR3 length is 19 residues. J gave up 0 bases and V 0 bases, and 11 bases lay outside the gene matches. Germline V gene lookup returns CDR1 LGHDT and CDR2 YNNKEL (reference sequence).

The chain employs TRBV4-3 and TRBJ1-2; weak D call: TRBD1 (6 bases). Trimming left V 2 bases short and J 4 bases short, with 14 bases between. Germline V gene data show CDR1 as LGHNA and CDR2 as YSLEER. CDR3 size: 15 residues. CDR3 amino acids: CASSQTGIRAYGYTF. CDR3 DNA sequence: TGCGCCAGCAGCCAAACAGGGATTAGAGCCTATGGCTACACCTTC.

The chain employs TRBV11-2 and TRBJ2-3; TRBD2 matches at 9 bases. CDR1 and CDR2 from the germline V gene are SGHAT and FQNNGV. The CDR3 consists of 13 residues. The trim removed 1 base at V and 11 bases at J, leaving 4 bases unmatched. CDR3 residues: CASSLVAGGQQYF. The CDR3 nucleotides are TGTGCCAGCAGCTTAGTTGCGGGGGGGCAGCAGTATTTT.

The V gene is TRBV4-3, the J gene TRBJ1-5, with 7 positions matching TRBD1. The CDR3 runs 16 residues. Germline CDR1 reads LGHNA; CDR2 reads YSLEER. V dropped 2 bases and J dropped 1; count of bases not matched to a gene: 5. CDR3 sequence: CASSQTTGRSNQPQHF. DNA for the CDR3: TGCGCCAGCAGCCAAACGACAGGGAGGAGCAATCAGCCCCAGCATTTT.

J is TRBJ1-6 and V is TRBV4-3; no clear D. CDR1 is LGHNA, CDR2 YSLEER, per germline. V lost 1 base and J 5 bases, leaving 9 bases between the germline ends. CDR3 size: 15 residues. CDR3 sequence (DNA): TGCGCCAGCAGCCAAGTTAAATCGAATAATTCACCCCTCCACTTT. Its protein is CASSQVKSNNSPLHF.

This chain joins TRBV30 and TRBJ2-7; possibly TRBD1 for D (5 bases). The germline V and J ends were trimmed by 0 bases and 0 bases, with 9 bases remaining between them. The CDR3 is made up of 14 amino acids. The V gene's germline CDR1 is GTSNPN and CDR2 SVGIG (reference sequence). The CDR3 sequence is CAWSVGPSSYEQYF. CDR3 DNA sequence: TGTGCCTGGAGTGTGGGGCCCAGCTCCTACGAGCAGTACTTC.

The gene calls are TRBV20-1 and TRBJ2-1; tentative D call: TRBD2 (5 bases). V lost 1 base to trimming and J lost 8 bases, with 6 bases between them. The CDR3 contains 11 residues. Per the germline V gene, CDR1 is DFQATT and CDR2 is SNEGSKA (reference sequence). CDR3 nucleotides: TGCAGTGCTAGAGGAGGGCATGAGCAGTTCTTC. Amino acids: CSARGGHEQFF.

CDR3 loop: CASSLVPVSTTNFGEKLFF. CDR3 coding DNA: TGCGCCAGCAGCTTGGTGCCGGTTTCCACTACCAACTTCGGCGAAAAACTGTTTTTT. The chain carries TRBV5-1 and TRBJ1-4; D gene uncertain. Germline-derived CDR1 and CDR2 are SGHRS and YFSETQ. The CDR3 loop spans 19 amino acids. V was trimmed by 0 bases and J by 8 bases, leaving 26 bases between them.

This chain's CDR3 is CASSLPSGSSYEQYF. CDR3 nucleotide sequence: TGTGCCAGCAGTCTCCCCAGCGGTAGCTCCTACGAGCAGTACTTC. This chain joins TRBV6-2 or TRBV6-3 and TRBJ2-7, with D possibly matching TRBD2 (5 bases). The CDR3 has 15 amino acids. Germline CDR1 MNHEY, CDR2 SVGEGT. Trimming shortened V by 5 bases and J by 0 bases, and 14 bases separated the two germline ends.

The chain recombines TRBV4-3 with TRBJ1-6; D is ambiguous. Between the trimmed V and J ends, which lost 3 bases and 7 bases, there was a span of 19 bases. Germline CDR1 LGHNA, CDR2 YSLEER. CDR3 size: 17 residues. The CDR3 nucleotides read TGCGCCAGCAGCCAGGGTCGGCAGGTAGCCAGAAATTCACCCCTCCACTTT. This gives the protein CASSQGRQVARNSPLHF.

The chain employs TRBV11-3 and TRBJ1-1; TRBD1 matches 7 bases. CDR1 SGHNT and CDR2 YENEEA come from the germline V gene. The CDR3 runs 14 residues. After removal of 2 bases from V and 7 bases from J, the junction contained 7 bases not matched to a gene. CDR3 sequence: CASSLTGPGGEAFF. The CDR3 DNA reads TGTGCCAGCAGCTTAACTGGGCCAGGGGGTGAAGCTTTCTTT.

The chain combines TRBV19 with TRBJ1-2; TRBD1 matches at 11 bases. The ends lost 9 bases at V and 4 bases at J; junction bases unmatched: 4. CDR3 size: 13 residues. The germline gives CDR1 LNHDA, CDR2 SQIVND (reference sequence). The CDR3 region has the DNA TGTGCCAGCCGGACAGGGGGCGGCTATGGCTACACCTTC. Its translation is CASRTGGGYGYTF.

The chain joins TRBV10-1 to TRBJ2-1, with D uncertain. Germline assignment: CDR1 WNHNN and CDR2 SYGVQD (reference sequence). CDR3 length: 14 residues. V was cut by 0 bases and J by 5 bases, with 8 bases left in between. In DNA, the CDR3 is TGCGCCAGCAGTGAGTCGGCGGAAGACAATGAGCAGTTCTTC. As protein: CASSESAEDNEQFF.

V usage is TRBV27 and J usage is TRBJ2-3; possibly TRBD2 for D (6 bases). Germline CDR1 reads MNHEY; CDR2 reads SMNVEV (reference sequence). The CDR3 length is 16 residues. The V gene lost 5 bases and the J gene lost 0 bases, with 15 bases spanning the gap. CDR3 DNA: TGTGCCAGCAGTACCCTCCGCGGGGATAGCACAGATACGCAGTATTTT. Translating it yields CASSTLRGDSTDTQYF.

This clone has only one observation. The chain recombines TRBV2 with TRBJ2-1; D remains ambiguous. The CDR3 contains 17 residues. Germline lookup yields CDR1 SNHLY and CDR2 FYNNEI. V was clipped by 6 bases and J by 0 bases, with 18 bases between them. CDR3 bases: TGTGCCAGCAGGCCCGCATTTCGGCTGGGCTCCTACAATGAGCAGTTCTTC. Protein: CASRPAFRLGSYNEQFF.

The chain carries TRBV9 and TRBJ1-2, with 10 bases identical to TRBD1. The germline V gene has CDR1 SGDLS and CDR2 YYNGEE. Unmatched junction bases numbered 6, after V lost 3 bases and J lost 4 bases. There are 15 residues in the CDR3. As DNA, the CDR3 is TGTGCCAGCAGCGCTCCCGGGACAGGGGCCTATGGCTACACCTTC. The encoded protein is CASSAPGTGAYGYTF.

This chain connects TRBV6-5 to TRBJ2-7; 11 positions agree with TRBD1. Germline loops: CDR1 MNHEY, CDR2 SVGAGI. The junction had 6 bases not matched to a gene; V was cut back by 6 bases and J by 5 bases. The CDR3 consists of 14 residues. CDR3 DNA sequence: TGTGCCAGCAGCTCGGGACAGGGGGAAGACGAGCAGTACTTC. As protein: CASSSGQGEDEQYF.

The rearrangement uses TRBV5-4 and TRBJ2-2; 11 bases are shared with TRBD2. V was pared by 3 bases and J by 1 base, with 5 bases of the junction left unmatched. Looked up from germline, CDR1 is SGHNT and CDR2 is YYREEE (reference sequence). The CDR3 contains 17 residues. CDR3 region: CASSSIGLAGNTGELFF. CDR3 nucleotide sequence: TGTGCCAGCAGCTCTATCGGACTAGCGGGGAACACCGGGGAGCTGTTTTTT.

In its sample, this clone was seen once. V and J are TRBV5-4 and TRBJ1-3, with D hard to call. The CDR3 totals 17 residues. Germline CDR1 reads SGHNT; CDR2 reads YYREEE (reference sequence). V was shortened by 3 bases and J by 0 bases, with 16 bases between the two germline ends. CDR3 nucleotide sequence: TGTGCCAGCAGCTCCGGCACCCTCTTGAGCTCTGGAAACACCATATATTTT. It specifies CASSSGTLLSSGNTIYF.

This rearrangement joins TRBV7-8 to TRBJ1-5, with 7 bases matching TRBD1. CDR3 length: 16 amino acids. V lost 5 bases to trimming and J lost 5 bases; unmatched junction nucleotides: 12. Looked up from germline, CDR1 is SGHVS and CDR2 is FQNEAQ. The DNA for the CDR3 is TGTGCCAGCAGCGTCAACAGGGGCCTGAGCGATCAGCCCCAGCATTTT. Protein: CASSVNRGLSDQPQHF.

The genes are TRBV19 and TRBJ1-1; D gene ambiguous. V lost 6 bases to trimming and J lost 1 base, with 6 bases between them. The CDR3 has 12 amino acids. CDR1 and CDR2 from the germline V gene are LNHDA and SQIVND (reference sequence). CDR3 sequence reads: CASSHPNTEAFF. CDR3 coding DNA: TGTGCCAGTAGCCATCCGAACACTGAAGCTTTCTTT. Full variable domain (outside the CDR3, taken from reference TRBV19 and TRBJ1-1): DGGITQSPKYLFRKEGQNVTLSCEQNLNHDAMYWYRQDPGQGLRLIYYSQIVNDFQKGDIAEGYSVSREKKESFPLTVTSAQKNPTAFYLCASSHPNTEAFFGQGTRLTVV.

The chain has TRBV7-2 and TRBJ1-2; 7 bases line up with TRBD1. The junction had 7 bases not matched to a gene; V was cut back by 5 bases and J by 4 bases. Germline values: CDR1 SGHTA, CDR2 FQGNSA. The CDR3 covers 14 residues. CDR3 nucleotides: TGTGCCAGCAGCCCCAAGGCAGGGGGCTATGGCTACACCTTC. The encoded protein is CASSPKAGGYGYTF.

The V and J genes are TRBV7-6 and TRBJ2-2; perhaps TRBD2 as D (5 bases). With 6 bases removed from V and 0 bases from J, the gap between germline ends came to 11 bases. The length of the CDR3 is 15 residues. The germline CDR1 and CDR2 sequences are SGHVS and FNYEAQ. The CDR3 DNA reads TGTGCCAGCAGTCCATACGGGGCGAACACCGGGGAGCTGTTTTTT. Encoded protein: CASSPYGANTGELFF.

Only a few counts were recorded for this clone. The gene calls are TRBV5-4 and TRBJ1-1; the D is unclear. Trimming left V 4 bases short and J 1 base short, with 8 bases between. The germline V gene encodes CDR1 SGHNT and CDR2 YYREEE (reference sequence). The CDR3 has 13 residues. The CDR3 protein is CASSTGSNTEAFF. Here the CDR3 DNA reads TGTGCCAGCAGCACCGGGTCGAACACTGAAGCTTTCTTT.

This clone was seen just once. The junction shows a germline mismatch at one end, possibly a read error. The chain recombines TRBV7-2 with TRBJ2-5; 8 positions agree with TRBD1. The CDR3 sequence is 13 residues long. Germline-derived CDR1 and CDR2 are SGHTA and FQGNSA. The CDR3: CASSLALTGDQYF. In nucleotides, the CDR3 is TGTGCCAGCAGCCTAGCCTTGACAGGGGACCAGTACTTC.

As regards this clone: A read error may produce the germline difference seen at one junction end. For the CDR3, the DNA is TGTGCTAGCAGCTTAGGGGCTAGTAAAGAGACCCAGTACTTC. It specifies CASSLGASKETQYF. This sequence joins TRBV7-7 and TRBJ2-5; D is possibly TRBD1 (5 bases). The CDR3 is 14 amino acids. Germline values: CDR1 SSHAT, CDR2 FNYEAQ (reference sequence).

The rearrangement links TRBV6-2 or TRBV6-3 to TRBJ2-3; TRBD2 aligns across 9 bases. The length of the CDR3 is 16 residues. V was clipped by 5 bases and J by 3 bases; unmatched bases: 9. Germline-derived CDR1 and CDR2 are MNHEY and SVGEGT. CDR3 in DNA: TGTGCCAGCAGTGGATTAGCGGGGGTGGGTACAGATACGCAGTATTTT. Translation gives CASSGLAGVGTDTQYF.

This clone was observed a single time. The chain links TRBV5-4 to TRBJ1-3; no reliable D call. V lost 3 bases, J lost 6 bases, and 10 bases lay in between. The V gene's germline CDR1 is SGHNT and CDR2 YYREEE (reference sequence). The CDR3 covers 13 residues. The CDR3 coding sequence is TGTGCCAGCAGCTACAATGGGGTAAACACCATATATTTT. Translation gives CASSYNGVNTIYF.

This chain uses TRBV7-2 with TRBJ2-7, with D possibly being TRBD2 (5 bases). The CDR3 length is 15 residues. V was cut by 5 bases and J by 12 bases, with 26 bases left in between. Germline V lookup: CDR1 SGHTA, CDR2 FQGNSA. The chain's CDR3 is CASSLPGGPPYWPYF. In nucleotides, the CDR3 is TGTGCCAGCAGCCTCCCCGGCGGGCCGCCTTATTGGCCGTACTTC.